This T cell receptor beta chain was recorded in a study of shared clonotypes between healthy human individuals. Study findings and constraints: Only a few donors were included, so the genetic and exposure-history diversity represented was limited.

V shed 1 base and J shed 4 bases, with 7 bases lying between them. Germline V gene sequence: CDR1 SGHAT, CDR2 FQNNGV. This CDR3 contains 13 residues. Notes on this clone: Its antigen is currently unknown.

Nashville, Tennessee was home to all donors, each a Caucasian adult. Generated by immunoSEQ multiplex PCR, the TCRdb table keeps only in-frame clones and is missing some. This sample yields more than 450,000 clones, of which approximately 79% are seen a single time; approximately 12% belongs to the top ten. V is TRBV11-2 and J is TRBJ2-5; D not resolved. Sample: PBMCs. This sequence was found in a woman in her 40s in good health. Some clones in this sample may be carry-over from other donors' samples. The CDR3 nucleotides are TGTGCCAGCAGCTTAGGGCACAGAGAGACCCAGTACTTC. Encoded protein: CASSLGHRETQYF.